One sample yielded the 17 T cell receptor delta chains listed below, sequenced in a study of γδ T cells in repeated Plasmodium falciparum infection (TCRdb year 2021). For bulk TCR repertoire analysis, Vgamma9/Vdelta2+ and Vdelta2-negative gammadelta T cell populations were flow-sorted out of peripheral blood mononuclear cells. Libraries were built with multiplex PCR. For sequencing, an Illumina MiSeq was employed. TCRdb called clones afresh from the public reads with CATT; identical DNA rows were later merged. The sample table shows 45,000 to 60,000 delta-chain clones, and approximately 1.8% are seen once. The ten largest clones take up approximately 25% of the sample. The sequenced sample consisted of gamma-delta T cells from blood. These receptors came from a pool of human donors (malaria-infected and uninfected, not separated).

This clone was observed a few times. With only one base between it and a far larger clone, this is likely a read error. In the same sample, other DNA sequences code for this CDR3. The CDR3 sequence: CALGGRWVPNPYTDKLIF. The CDR3 DNA reads TGTGCTCTTGGGGGGCGCTGGGTCCCAAACCCGTACACTGATAAACTCATCTTT. The rearrangement uses TRDV1 and TRDJ1, with D maybe TRDD3 (5 bases). No J gene was available from TCRdb, and it was assigned here by a germline match of the DNA. Germline loops: CDR1 TSWWSYY, CDR2 QGS. This CDR3 is 18 amino acids long.

This clone showed up just a few times. This DNA translates differently at residue 9 from the TCRdb protein, which is that of a much larger clone; a read error is likely, and the protein shown is the DNA's own translation. The chain has TRDV3 and TRDJ1, with D unresolved. The J gene was not available in TCRdb and was assigned here by matching the DNA to germline segments. Per germline, CDR1 TVYSNPD and CDR2 GDNSRS (reference sequence). The CDR3 runs to 13 residues. CDR3 DNA sequence: TGTGCCTTCCCATACTCGGACACCGGTAAACTCATCTTT. Encoded protein: CAFPYSDTGKLIF.

For this clone: The protein that TCRdb holds for this DNA derives from a much larger clone and differs from the translated DNA at residue 16, which likely indicates a read error; the protein shown here is translated from the DNA. This chain connects TRAV38-2/DV8 to TRDJ1; D possibly uses TRDD2 or TRDD3 (7 bases each). TCRdb records no J gene; here it was assigned by comparing the DNA to germline. CDR1 is TSESDYY and CDR2 is QEAYKQQN in the germline V gene. The CDR3 is 20 residues long. CDR3 nucleotide sequence: TGTGCTTATAGGGGGCCTTCCTTCGTACTGGGGTCTTCGTACACCGAGAAACTCATCTTT. It yields the protein CAYRGPSFVLGSSYTEKLIF.

This clone was seen a handful of times. This sequence is one base from a far larger clone and is likely a read error. This CDR3 is also generated by other DNA sequences in the sample. The J gene is TRDJ1, the V gene TRDV1; D might be TRDD3 (5 bases). The CDR3 has 15 residues. The V and J ends lost 7 bases and 1 base respectively, with 16 bases between them. Germline lookup yields CDR1 TSWWSYY and CDR2 QGS. This CDR3 is CALATGGSSTDKLIF. CDR3 DNA: TGTGCTCTTGCAACTGGAGGATCGAGCACCGATAAACTCATCTTT.

This clone has at least ten counts. The likely explanation is a read error, given a far larger clone one base away. Other DNA sequences in this specimen translate into the identical CDR3. The chain is built from TRDV3 and TRDJ1; 9 bases match TRDD2. CDR1 and CDR2 (germline): TVYSNPD, GDNSRS (reference sequence). The CDR3 covers 19 residues. The CDR3 region has the DNA TGCGCCTTTAAAGAAGGGCCCGAGAGCCTTCCTACGAGGTCCGATAAACTCATCTTT. Its translation: CAFKEGPESLPTRSDKLIF.

Only a few counts were recorded for this clone. This likely reflects a read error, since a far larger clone is one base away. Within the sample, other DNA sequences also encode this same CDR3. J is TRDJ1 and V is TRDV3; 11 nucleotides agree with TRDD3. The CDR3 spans 22 residues. Germline lookup yields CDR1 TVYSNPD and CDR2 GDNSRS (reference sequence). With 2 bases clipped from V and 4 bases from J, the junction kept 30 bases outside the gene matches. CDR3 in DNA: TGTGCCTTTCTACAAACTCTACCCCGTCCTCCGTACTTGGGGGATACGAGCGATAAACTCATCTTT. It translates to CAFLQTLPRPPYLGDTSDKLIF.

For this clone: A far bigger clonotype differs at one base, so this is likely a read error. Other DNA sequences in this sample translate to the same CDR3. CDR3 region: CAFPIPTISAKHRYRMYTDKLIF. The CDR3 nucleotides are TGTGCCTTTCCCATTCCTACGATCTCGGCGAAACATAGATACCGCATGTACACCGATAAACTCATCTTT. V gene TRDV3 combines with J gene TRDJ1, with 7 bases lining up with TRDD2. The J gene, absent from TCRdb, was called here by matching the DNA to germline. V was pared by 2 bases and J by 0 bases, with 33 bases of the junction left unmatched. This CDR3 region has 23 residues. The germline V gene encodes CDR1 TVYSNPD and CDR2 GDNSRS (reference sequence).

This clone came up a few times. The translation of this DNA and the TCRdb protein of a much larger clone differ at residue 15, probably owing to a read error; the protein shown here is translated from the DNA. CDR3 coding DNA: TGTGCCTGTGACACCCTCCAGGGGATACCTTACACCGATAAACCCATCTTT. As protein: CACDTLQGIPYTDKPIF. The V gene is listed as TRDV2; no J gene was called; the table names TRDD3, a call not compared with the DNA. Germline V gene lookup returns CDR1 GEAIGNYY and CDR2 EKD. The CDR3 runs to 17 residues.

This clone has a handful of counts. The protein held in TCRdb is that of a much larger clone and does not match this DNA's translation at residue 13, likely because of a read error; the protein shown is translated from the DNA. The chain joins TRAV38-2/DV8 to TRDJ1, with 11 bases fitting TRDD3. The J gene is absent in TCRdb and was assigned here via DNA matching to germline. The J segment lost 4 bases and the V segment lost 5 bases, leaving 22 bases of the junction unmatched. The CDR3 extends over 20 amino acids. Germline V gene sequence: CDR1 TSESDYY, CDR2 QEAYKQQN. The CDR3 nucleotides read TGTGCTTATAGTTCCCCCCTACTTGGGGGATACGCGAGCCAGAGCGATAAACTCATCTTT. It specifies CAYSSPLLGGYASQSDKLIF.

This clone was seen repeatedly, ten times or more. With a far larger clone one base away, a read error is the likely cause. The same CDR3 arises from other DNA sequences in this sample as well. The rearrangement links TRDV1 to TRDJ2; 8 nucleotides align to TRDD3. In the absence of a J gene in TCRdb, the DNA was matched to germline to assign it here. The germline CDR1 and CDR2 sequences are TSWWSYY and QGS. This CDR3 has 23 amino acids. V was clipped by 4 bases and J by 0 bases; unmatched bases: 25. CDR3 coding DNA: TGTGCTCTTGGGGCGATGGCTTTCCTCCATTTCACTGGGGGTCCCGCTTTGACAGCACAACTCTTCTTT. It encodes CALGAMAFLHFTGGPALTAQLFF.

Only a few counts were recorded for this clone. The protein given by TCRdb reflects a much larger clone and differs at residue 19 from this DNA's translation, likely from a read error; the protein shown is the DNA's translation. The chain carries TRDV1 and TRDJ1; TRDD2 aligns across 9 bases. The J gene is not listed in TCRdb, so it was assigned here from a DNA match to germline. From germline, CDR1 is TSWWSYY and CDR2 QGS. With V trimmed by 0 bases and J by 3 bases, 29 bases remained unmatched. CDR3 length: 24 amino acids. Written as DNA, the CDR3 is TGTGCTCTTGGGGAACTACGCCTTCCTACAACGCTGGGGGTTGGTCGGCTTTACGCCGATAAACTCATCTTT. It translates to CALGELRLPTTLGVGRLYADKLIF.

This clone was seen many times. This DNA's translation and the protein TCRdb lists, from a much larger clone, do not match at residue 16, likely due to a read error; the protein shown is translated from the DNA. The J gene is TRDJ2, the V gene TRDV1; D may be TRDD3 (6 bases). Trimming pared 5 bases from V and 4 bases from J, leaving 41 bases between. Germline loops: CDR1 TSWWSYY, CDR2 QGS. The CDR3 runs to 24 residues. The CDR3 region is CALGKRLAILFKLLGGMSTAQLFF. In nucleotides, the CDR3 is TGTGCTCTTGGGAAGCGTTTGGCAATACTTTTCAAACTCCTTGGGGGTATGTCGACAGCACAACTCTTCTTT.

Concerning this clone itself: This likely came from a read error, as a far larger clone is one base away. The same CDR3 is also encoded by other DNA sequences in this sample. The rearrangement uses TRDV2 and TRDJ1, with 9 bases aligning to TRDD3. Germline matching of the DNA provided the J gene here, since TCRdb leaves it blank. The CDR3 sequence is 20 residues long. V gave up 3 bases and J gave up 0 bases; unmatched junction bases: 19. CDR1 is GEAIGNYY, CDR2 EKD, per germline. This CDR3 is CACDPLGLGDENLYTDKLIF. The CDR3 DNA reads as TGTGCCTGTGACCCTCTAGGCCTGGGGGATGAGAACCTATACACCGATAAACTCATCTTT.

This chain connects TRDV1 to TRDJ1, with D perhaps given as TRDD2 or TRDD3 (8 bases each). TCRdb records no J gene; here it was assigned by comparing the DNA to germline. Germline CDR1 TSWWSYY, CDR2 QGS. The CDR3 contains 17 residues. V gave up 2 bases and J gave up 8 bases, with 24 bases separating them. DNA for the CDR3: TGTGCTCTTGGGGAATTCTTCCTACTACGGGACTGGGGGAAACTCATCTTT. The encoded protein is CALGEFFLLRDWGKLIF.

The sample holds many counts of this clone. The amino acid sequence in TCRdb belongs to a much larger clone and departs from this DNA's translation at residue 11, likely a sequencing read error; the sequence shown is translated from the DNA. The rearrangement joins TRDV2 to TRDJ1; TRDD3 matches 10 bases. TCRdb lists no J gene, so it was determined here by aligning the DNA to germline. CDR3 length: 21 residues. Germline assignment: CDR1 GEAIGNYY and CDR2 EKD. V was clipped by 8 bases and J by 0 bases; unmatched bases: 26. This chain's CDR3 is CASRPKYLYYRGIRDTDKLIF. CDR3 nucleotides: TGTGCCTCCCGACCGAAATACCTTTACTACCGGGGGATACGGGACACCGATAAACTCATCTTT.

Comments on this clone: TCRdb's listed protein matches a much larger clone and diverges from this DNA's translation at residue 5, likely through a read error; the protein shown comes from the DNA. The chain links TRDV2 to TRDJ1; D not certain. Assignment of the J gene here rests on matching the DNA to germline, because TCRdb gives none. V lost 3 bases and J lost 0, with 19 bases in between. Germline CDR1 and CDR2: GEAIGNYY and EKD. This CDR3 region has 17 residues. The CDR3 sequence: CACDSVASDPYTDKLIF. In nucleotides, the CDR3 is TGTGCCTGTGACTCCGTCGCCAGTGACCCGTACACCGATAAACTCATCTTT.

As for this clone: The protein recorded in TCRdb matches a much larger clone and deviates from this DNA's translation at residue 7, suggesting a read error; the protein here is obtained by translating the DNA. This chain joins TRDV1 and TRDJ1; 11 bases map to TRDD3. The CDR3 extends over 23 amino acids. In germline, CDR1 is TSWWSYY, CDR2 QGS. V shed 0 bases and J 0 bases; nucleotides not matched to a gene: 21. The CDR3 protein is CALGELAVPTDWGIILDTDKLIF. The CDR3 DNA sequence: TGTGCTCTTGGGGAACTAGCTGTGCCTACCGACTGGGGGATAATTCTTGACACCGATAAACTCATCTTT.